This T cell receptor (beta chain) was profiled in a study of regulatory T cells in long-lasting Graves disease. The overall study: Positivity for TSH receptor antibodies plus over 5 years of antithyroid drugs meant persistent Graves' disease.

Time point specified: persistent/refractory GD, antithyroid drugs over 5 years with positive TRAb. PBMC-derived RNA was used for the TCR library. Per American Thyroid Association guidelines, Graves' disease was diagnosed. EDTA tubes held Nine milliliters of peripheral blood from each patient. Germline lookup yields CDR1 DFQATT and CDR2 SNEGSKA (reference sequence). The CDR3 sequence is 13 residues long. The V gene end was trimmed by 6 bases and the J gene end by 2 bases; junction bases not matched to a gene: 7. CDR3 regions were amplified by Arm-PCR using iRepertoire HTBI primers to build TCR beta libraries. Per the original data handling: Across samples, roughly 64 TRBV and more than twelve TRBJ segments were found. TCRdb reprocessed the multiplex PCR reads via MiXCR and lists one record per CDR3 protein. TCRdb's processing, not the authors', yielded these V and J calls. This sample carries roughly 500,000 distinct CDR3 sequences, under 25% of them seen once, and the ten largest clones take 7.8%.

This clonotype was seen a few times. The gene calls are TRBV20-1 and TRBJ2-7, with 7 nucleotides matching TRBD1. Source: peripheral blood mononuclear cells (PBMCs), taken when the disease was refractory, from a patient treated with antithyroid drugs. The sequence was collected from a female donor with Graves disease. For the CDR3, the DNA is TGCAGTGCCGAGACAGGGTTCGCCTACGAGCAGTACTTC. This sequence encodes CSAETGFAYEQYF.